The clone carrying this T cell receptor beta chain was recorded many times. TCRdb itself ran the RACE reads through MiXCR, one entry per CDR3 protein. The data contain some 360,000 distinct CDR3 sequences, about 5.1% of them singletons. The entry originates in a study of human T cells and chemical hapten exposure. The time point was: pre-sensitization, week 0. Treatment in this sample: therapeutic diphenylcyclopropenone sensitization with weekly scalp DPC. Germline V gene sequence: CDR1 SNHLY, CDR2 FYNNEI. V lost 6 bases and J lost 4, with 12 bases in between. This CDR3 has 13 residues. The input for sequencing was whole blood, taken in connection with sensitization to the hapten diphenylcyclopropenone (DPC). The sequence derives from a woman in her fifties or sixties with alopecia areata. Some clones in this sample may be carry-over from other donors' samples. The rearrangement links TRBV2 to TRBJ1-2; D might be TRBD1 (6 bases). In DNA form, the CDR3 reads TGTGCCAGCAGGGGAGGACAGAGCTATGGCTACACCTTC. Its translation is CASRGGQSYGYTF.